The sequence of this T cell receptor (beta chain) was determined in a study of blood T cell repertoires in COVID-19. Study at large: T cells, B-cell-depleted T cells, or PBMCs supplied cDNA or gDNA.

This clone occurred once. Germline V gene lookup returns CDR1 LNHDA and CDR2 SQIVND (reference sequence). V lost 10 bases to trimming and J lost 7 bases; unmatched junction nucleotides: 10. The CDR3 has 13 residues. How the authors handled the data: Estimation of nucleated cell counts relied on the amplification of reference gene primers. The repertoire was sequenced with immunoSEQ multiplex PCR; TCRdb's copy has only in-frame clones and lacks some. V and J calls and clone size are as listed in that table; D and trimming were resolved from the DNA. The profile shows 350,000 to 450,000 clones, approximately 89% of them singletons. Everyone who took part was roughly 18 to 89 years old, and they came from fewer than 25 US areas. Cohort allocation depended upon clinical history that participants reported.

Source material: PBMCs or T cells enriched from blood (not recorded which). This chain connects TRBV19 to TRBJ1-2; TRBD1 matches 9 bases. The receptor's source is a woman aged 25 to 39 who had recovered from COVID-19. The CDR3 region has the DNA TGTGCCACCCTGTCACAGGGGGCACTTGGCTACACCTTC. Its translation is CATLSQGALGYTF.